The clone carrying this T cell receptor beta chain was found a few times. Germline-derived CDR1 and CDR2 are SQVTM and ANQGSEA. J lost 2 bases, V lost 7 bases, and 7 bases had no gene match. This CDR3 region has 14 residues. Data came from immunoSEQ multiplex PCR; TCRdb stores just in-frame clones and leaves some out. The sample shows about 150,000 clones, 70% to 85% of them seen only once. The source of the sample is a study of blood T cell repertoires in COVID-19. Across the study: Whether acute or convalescent, the COVID-19 samples came from the United States, Italy and Spain. From T cells, B-cell-depleted T cells, or PBMCs came the material, which was cDNA or gDNA.

The sequenced sample consisted of peripheral blood. This chain connects TRBV29-1 to TRBJ1-5, with 8 bases aligning to TRBD1. The sequence was collected from an elderly woman with acute or convalescent COVID-19. Here the CDR3 DNA reads TGCAGCGCTAGACAGGGGACGGGCAATCAGCCCCAGCATTTT. Translated: CSARQGTGNQPQHF.